Each of the 12 T cell receptor beta chains below was sequenced from the same sample in a study of response to subunit inactivated influenza vaccine. TCRdb recomputed calls from the RT-PCR reads with MiXCR, one row per CDR3 protein. The sample includes more than 600,000 distinct CDR3 sequences, approximately 18% of them seen just once. The specimen was PBMCs from blood, collected less than 6 days after vaccination. The source of these receptors is a middle-aged man who received an inactivated influenza vaccine.

This clonotype has a handful of counts. The chain links TRBV3-1 to TRBJ2-5, with 9 bases identical to TRBD2. This CDR3 has 14 residues. The germline CDR1 and CDR2 sequences are LGHDT and YNNKEL (reference sequence). With 4 bases clipped from V and 5 bases from J, the junction kept 5 bases outside the gene matches. CDR3 sequence: CASSLSGGSETQYF. CDR3 in DNA: TGTGCCAGCAGCCTTAGCGGGGGAAGCGAGACCCAGTACTTC.

This clonotype was detected only a few times. The chain joins TRBV5-8 to TRBJ2-2, with D perhaps TRBD1 (6 bases). The germline V and J ends were trimmed by 4 bases and 3 bases, with 13 bases remaining between them. The CDR3 is made up of 15 amino acids. The V gene's germline CDR1 is SGHTS and CDR2 YDEGEE. For the CDR3, the DNA is TGTGCCAGCAGCCCGATGACAGGACACACCGGGGAGCTGTTTTTT. Translating gives CASSPMTGHTGELFF.

V is TRBV5-1 and J is TRBJ2-5, with D possibly being TRBD2 (6 bases). The CDR3 is 14 amino acids. Trimming left V 3 bases short and J 5 bases short, with 14 bases between. CDR1 is SGHRS and CDR2 is YFSETQ in the germline V gene. In nucleotides, the CDR3 is TGCGCCAGCAGCTCTGTTTCGGGAGTCGAGACCCAGTACTTC. It codes for CASSSVSGVETQYF.

The chain is built from TRBV12-3 or TRBV12-4 and TRBJ2-1, with 10 bases identical to TRBD2. The V gene end was trimmed by 6 bases and the J gene end by 6 bases; junction bases not matched to a gene: 11. The CDR3 loop spans 16 amino acids. In DNA form, the CDR3 reads TGTGCCAGCAGCCCCGATAGCGGGGGGAGCTTCAATGAGCAGTTCTTC. Amino acid sequence: CASSPDSGGSFNEQFF.

This clonotype has a handful of counts. The chain joins TRBV5-6 to TRBJ2-1; 10 bases are a match to TRBD2. Trimming took 3 bases from V and 9 from J; bases not matched to a gene: 12. CDR3 length equals 16 residues. CDR1 and CDR2 from the germline V gene are SGHDT and YYEEEE. The CDR3 coding sequence is TGTGCCAGCAGCTCCGCGGCTAGCGGGGGTCGGAGTGAGCAGTTCTTC. Translated, it gives CASSSAASGGRSEQFF.

The CDR3 DNA reads as TGTGCCAGCAGCTTAGGAGCGCTAGCGGGAGGTGAGGGCTACGAGCAGTACTTC. Translated, it gives CASSLGALAGGEGYEQYF. The rearrangement joins TRBV11-2 to TRBJ2-7; TRBD2 agrees at 11 bases. Germline CDR1 and CDR2: SGHAT and FQNNGV. The length of the CDR3 is 18 residues. The ends lost 1 base at V and 3 bases at J; junction bases unmatched: 11.

The J gene is TRBJ2-2, the V gene TRBV20-1, with D perhaps being TRBD1 or TRBD2 (5 bases each). CDR3 length: 14 amino acids. Trimming cost V 4 bases and J 6 bases, with 15 bases left between them. Germline CDR1 reads DFQATT; CDR2 reads SNEGSKA (reference sequence). CDR3 nucleotide sequence: TGCAGTGCTATGAGAGGGCCACAGGCCGGGGAGCTGTTTTTT. Translation gives CSAMRGPQAGELFF.

This clonotype was counted between two and nine times. The genes are TRBV10-3 and TRBJ1-2, with D perhaps TRBD1 (6 bases). The V end lost 4 bases, the J end lost 1 base, and 10 bases lay between the germline ends. The CDR3 totals 14 residues. The V gene's germline CDR1 is ENHRY and CDR2 SYGVKD. The DNA of the CDR3 is TGTGCCATCAGTGGATGGGACAATAACTATGGCTACACCTTC. It yields the protein CAISGWDNNYGYTF.

There are many counts of this clonotype. The chain joins TRBV7-8 to TRBJ2-7; 11 bases line up with TRBD2. V shed 5 bases, J shed 2 bases, and the junction held 2 bases outside the gene matches. This CDR3 is 14 amino acids long. The germline V gene has CDR1 SGHVS and CDR2 FQNEAQ. CDR3 in amino acids: CASSLGLAAYEQYF. CDR3 DNA: TGTGCCAGCAGCCTGGGACTAGCGGCCTACGAGCAGTACTTC.

The rearrangement joins TRBV28 to TRBJ2-7; the D is unclear. Germline CDR1 is MDHEN and CDR2 is SYDVKM. V was trimmed by 3 bases and J by 4 bases, leaving 10 bases between them. This CDR3 region has 13 residues. Here the CDR3 reads CASSFGGVYEQYF. The DNA for the CDR3 is TGTGCCAGCAGTTTTGGTGGGGTTTACGAGCAGTACTTC.

The chain recombines TRBV6-1 with TRBJ1-1; D gene ambiguous. Trimming left V 8 bases short and J 1 base short, with 14 bases between. The CDR3 has 14 residues. The germline V gene has CDR1 MNHNS and CDR2 SASEGT. This chain's CDR3 is CASSRSAANTEAFF. The CDR3 DNA is TGTGCCAGCTCCCGGAGTGCAGCGAACACTGAAGCTTTCTTT.

This clonotype was seen a few times. The genes are TRBV18 and TRBJ1-1; D possibly corresponds to TRBD1 (6 bases). CDR3 length: 13 residues. CDR1 is KGHSH, CDR2 LQKENI, per germline. Deletions cut 2 bases from V and 11 bases from J, with 15 bases between. The CDR3 nucleotides are TGTGCCAGCTCACCAGGAGGGACAAGAAATGCTTTCTTT. This gives the protein CASSPGGTRNAFF.